The 10 T cell receptor beta chains reported below all come from one sample, sequenced in a study of post-analysis software for immune sequencing data. Notes on the study in general: Among four or five TRBV segments more frequent in patients than controls were TRBV5-6, TRBV5-1 and TRBV20-1.

These receptors' antigens are unknown. Prepared TCR beta cDNA libraries contained unique molecular identifiers. TCRdb ran MiXCR on the PCR reads and lists one entry per CDR3 protein. This sample has approximately 460,000 distinct CDR3 sequences; 45% occur once, and the top ten carry around 10%. Sequencing was performed on blood. The origin of the receptors is a girl aged 10 to 17 with multiple sclerosis.

The gene calls are TRBV25-1 and TRBJ1-2; D is perhaps TRBD1 (6 bases). Germline loops: CDR1 MGHDK, CDR2 SYGVNS. The CDR3 is made up of 13 amino acids. V dropped 4 bases and J dropped 6 bases, with 12 bases sitting between them. The chain's CDR3 is CASSVQGRDGYTF. CDR3 DNA sequence: TGTGCCAGCAGTGTACAGGGACGGGATGGCTACACCTTC.

V usage is TRBV25-1 and J usage is TRBJ2-1, with TRBD2 identical over 11 bases. The germline V gene encodes CDR1 MGHDK and CDR2 SYGVNS. V shed 2 bases and J 1 base; nucleotides not matched to a gene: 10. The CDR3 sequence is 19 residues long. In DNA, the CDR3 is TGTGCCAGCAGTGAAAGGACACGATTAGCGGGAGGGTCCTACAATGAGCAGTTCTTC. Protein product: CASSERTRLAGGSYNEQFF.

The V and J genes are TRBV6-6 and TRBJ2-3, with TRBD2 matching 11 bases. The germline CDR1 and CDR2 sequences are MNHNY and SVGAGI (reference sequence). The CDR3 runs 16 residues. V was pared by 4 bases and J by 4 bases, with 7 bases of the junction left unmatched. The CDR3: CASSSRLAGSSDTQYF. The CDR3 DNA reads TGTGCCAGCAGTTCAAGACTAGCGGGAAGCTCAGATACGCAGTATTTT.

In its sample, this clonotype was seen a few times. J is TRBJ2-3 and V is TRBV5-1; unclear D gene. Looked up from germline, CDR1 is SGHRS and CDR2 is YFSETQ. Trimming shortened V by 0 bases and J by 0 bases, and 8 bases separated the two germline ends. The CDR3 is made up of 15 amino acids. In DNA, the CDR3 is TGCGCCAGCAGCTTGGGTCTCGATAGCACAGATACGCAGTATTTT. It translates to CASSLGLDSTDTQYF.

This clonotype was recorded a few times. The chain joins TRBV10-3 to TRBJ2-5; D possibly uses TRBD1 or TRBD2 (5 bases each). The CDR3 length is 15 residues. Trimming pared 3 bases from V and 0 bases from J, leaving 11 bases between. The germline V gene has CDR1 ENHRY and CDR2 SYGVKD. The chain's CDR3 is CAISDPGRDQETQYF. CDR3 DNA sequence: TGTGCCATCAGTGACCCGGGGCGGGACCAAGAGACCCAGTACTTC.

CDR3 nucleotides: TGTGCCAGCAGCGTCCGGGACAGGCATCCCAATGAGCAGTTCTTC. It codes for CASSVRDRHPNEQFF. The chain has TRBV7-2 and TRBJ2-1; 8 bases match TRBD1. This CDR3 spans 15 amino acids. Trimming took 5 bases from V and 6 from J; bases not matched to a gene: 9. CDR1 is SGHTA, CDR2 FQGNSA, per germline.

This clonotype was seen a handful of times. V and J are TRBV28 and TRBJ2-7; D is possibly TRBD1 or TRBD2 (5 bases each). This CDR3 is built from 16 residues. Germline values: CDR1 MDHEN, CDR2 SYDVKM. V gave up 2 bases and J gave up 0 bases, with 14 bases separating them. The CDR3: CASSLVAGRYSYEQYF. The CDR3 DNA reads TGTGCCAGCAGTTTAGTCGCAGGGAGATACTCCTACGAGCAGTACTTC.

This chain uses TRBV2 with TRBJ2-1; a weak D match, TRBD1 (5 bases). The CDR3 runs to 14 residues. V lost 7 bases and J 2 bases, leaving 12 bases between the germline ends. The germline gives CDR1 SNHLY, CDR2 FYNNEI. CDR3 sequence (DNA): TGTGCCAGCACGAAGCAGGGCCCCTACAATGAGCAGTTCTTC. Protein sequence: CASTKQGPYNEQFF.

The V gene is TRBV4-2, the J gene TRBJ1-2, with D unresolved. V was clipped by 3 bases and J by 4 bases, with 9 bases between them. Germline V gene sequence: CDR1 LGHNA, CDR2 YNFKEQ. The CDR3 extends over 13 amino acids. The CDR3 protein is CASSQGVGYGYTF. The CDR3 DNA follows: TGTGCCAGCAGCCAGGGTGTGGGCTATGGCTACACCTTC.

This rearrangement joins TRBV5-1 to TRBJ2-1; TRBD1 matches 7 bases. Trimming removed 3 bases from V and 6 bases from J; junction bases left unmatched: 0. This CDR3 spans 12 amino acids. Germline CDR1 SGHRS, CDR2 YFSETQ. The CDR3 loop reads CASSWDSNEQFF. CDR3 DNA: TGCGCCAGCAGCTGGGACAGCAATGAGCAGTTCTTC.